This T cell receptor beta chain was documented in a study of glioma-infiltrating T cells. With regard to this clonotype: As yet, its antigen is unknown.

The CDR3 runs 14 residues. In germline, CDR1 is DFQATT, CDR2 SNEGSKA (reference sequence). Trimming cost V 5 bases and J 2 bases, with 13 bases left between them. TCR alpha and beta CDR3 regions were amplified from RNA using iRepertoire nested multiplex PCR. One-step reverse transcription and amplification started from approximately 100-400 ng of tissue mRNA or PBMC total RNA. A single record per CDR3 protein comes from TCRdb applying MiXCR to the multiplex PCR reads. Of more than 350,000 distinct CDR3 sequences detected, roughly 41% appear once; the ten largest clones hold about 12%. Study-level results: Gliomas, especially low-grade, showed above-expected tissue-blood divergence; non-neoplastic patients showed below. Only very few CDR3 sequences appeared in both tissue and blood.

Sequencing used glioma tissue, nonneoplastic brain tissue, or PBMCs (not recorded which). The chain recombines TRBV20-1 with TRBJ2-4; unclear D gene. The clonotype originates from a human donor with low-grade glioma or glioblastoma, undergoing nonglioma brain surgery, or in good health (not recorded which). The CDR3 region has the DNA TGCAGTGCTGTGGACGCGGCGCCCAAAAACATTCAGTACTTC. This encodes CSAVDAAPKNIQYF.